This T cell receptor beta chain stems from a study of blood T cell repertoires in COVID-19. Background on the study: Italy, Spain and the United States were the sources of the convalescent and acute COVID-19 samples. T cells, B-cell-depleted T cells, or PBMCs provided the cDNA or gDNA that served as material.

Per the original methods: Counts of nucleated cells, estimated from reference gene primer amplification, were obtained. Method: immunoSEQ multiplex PCR; TCRdb's copy keeps in-frame clones and lacks some. V, J and clone size derive from that table, while D and trimming were established from the DNA sequence. The data show nearly 100,000 clones, 65% to 85% seen once. V was trimmed by 3 bases and J by 5 bases, leaving 7 bases between them. The CDR3 consists of 12 residues. The source of this sequence is a woman aged 55-75 years with acute or convalescent COVID-19. This chain uses TRBV12-3 or TRBV12-4 with TRBJ2-5; D remains unclear. Material: peripheral blood. The CDR3 nucleotides read TGTGCCAGCAGTTTGCAGTTGGAGACCCAGTACTTC. Its protein product is CASSLQLETQYF.